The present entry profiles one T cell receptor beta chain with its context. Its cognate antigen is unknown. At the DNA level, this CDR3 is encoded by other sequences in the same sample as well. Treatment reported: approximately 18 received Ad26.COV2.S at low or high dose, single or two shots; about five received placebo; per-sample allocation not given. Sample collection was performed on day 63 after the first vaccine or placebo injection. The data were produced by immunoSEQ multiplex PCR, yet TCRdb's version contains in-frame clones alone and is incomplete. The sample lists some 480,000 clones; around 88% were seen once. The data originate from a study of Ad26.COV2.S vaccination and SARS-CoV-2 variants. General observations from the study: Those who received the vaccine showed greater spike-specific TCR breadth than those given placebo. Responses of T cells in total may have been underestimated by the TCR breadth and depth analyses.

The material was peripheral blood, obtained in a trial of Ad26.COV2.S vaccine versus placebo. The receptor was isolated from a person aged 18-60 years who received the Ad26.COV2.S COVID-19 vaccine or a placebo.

The CDR3, as DNA: TGTGCCAGCAGCTTGGGGCCGAACACTGAAGCTTTCTTT. It yields the protein CASSLGPNTEAFF. The chain links TRBV5-4 to TRBJ1-1; D gene ambiguous. V gave up 0 bases and J gave up 1 base, with 4 bases separating them. This CDR3 region has 13 residues. Germline loops: CDR1 SGHNT, CDR2 YYREEE (reference sequence).